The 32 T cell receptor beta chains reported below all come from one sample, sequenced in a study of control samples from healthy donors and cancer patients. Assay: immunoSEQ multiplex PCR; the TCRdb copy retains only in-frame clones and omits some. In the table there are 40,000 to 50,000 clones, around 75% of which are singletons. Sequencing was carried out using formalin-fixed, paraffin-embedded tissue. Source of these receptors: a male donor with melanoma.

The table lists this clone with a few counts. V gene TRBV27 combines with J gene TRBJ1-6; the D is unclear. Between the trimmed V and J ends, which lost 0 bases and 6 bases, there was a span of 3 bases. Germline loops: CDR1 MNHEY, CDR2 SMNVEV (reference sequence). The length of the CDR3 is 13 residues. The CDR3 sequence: CASSLSPNSPLHF. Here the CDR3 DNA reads TGTGCCAGCAGTTTATCTCCTAATTCACCCCTCCACTTT.

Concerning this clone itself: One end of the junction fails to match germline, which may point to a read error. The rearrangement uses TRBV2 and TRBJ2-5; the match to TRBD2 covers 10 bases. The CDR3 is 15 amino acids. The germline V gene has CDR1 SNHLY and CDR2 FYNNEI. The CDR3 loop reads CTSSAFSGRRETQYF. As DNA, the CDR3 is TGTACCAGCAGTGCCTTTAGCGGGAGGCGAGAGACCCAGTACTTC.

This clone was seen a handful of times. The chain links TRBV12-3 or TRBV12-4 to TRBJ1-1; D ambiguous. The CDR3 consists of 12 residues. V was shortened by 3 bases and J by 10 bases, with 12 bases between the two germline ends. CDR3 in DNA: TGTGCCAGCAGTTTTTCAGGACCGGGAGCTTTCTTT. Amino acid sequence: CASSFSGPGAFF.

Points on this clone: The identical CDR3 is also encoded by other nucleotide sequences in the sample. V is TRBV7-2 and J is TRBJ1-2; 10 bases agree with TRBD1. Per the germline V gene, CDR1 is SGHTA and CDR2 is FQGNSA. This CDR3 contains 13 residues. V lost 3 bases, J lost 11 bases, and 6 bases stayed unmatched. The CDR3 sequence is CASSFGTGAPYTF. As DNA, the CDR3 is TGTGCCAGCAGCTTTGGGACAGGGGCTCCTTACACCTTC. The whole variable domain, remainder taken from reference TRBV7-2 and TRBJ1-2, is GAGVSQSPSNKVTEKGKDVELRCDPISGHTALYWYRQSLGQGLEFLIYFQGNSAPDKSGLPSDRFSAERTGGSVSTLTIQRTQQEDSAVYLCASSFGTGAPYTFGSGTRLTVV.

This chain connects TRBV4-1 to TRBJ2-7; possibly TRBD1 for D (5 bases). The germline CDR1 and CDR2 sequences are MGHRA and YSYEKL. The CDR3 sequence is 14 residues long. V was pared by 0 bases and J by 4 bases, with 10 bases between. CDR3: CASSQDRTIYEQYF. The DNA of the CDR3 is TGCGCCAGCAGCCAAGATAGGACAATTTACGAGCAGTACTTC.

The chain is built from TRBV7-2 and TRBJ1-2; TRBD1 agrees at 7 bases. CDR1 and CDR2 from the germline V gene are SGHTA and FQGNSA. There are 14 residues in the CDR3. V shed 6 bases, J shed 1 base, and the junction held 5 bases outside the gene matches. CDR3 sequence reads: CASSPDRNNYGYTF. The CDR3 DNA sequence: TGTGCCAGCAGTCCGGACAGGAATAACTATGGCTACACCTTC.

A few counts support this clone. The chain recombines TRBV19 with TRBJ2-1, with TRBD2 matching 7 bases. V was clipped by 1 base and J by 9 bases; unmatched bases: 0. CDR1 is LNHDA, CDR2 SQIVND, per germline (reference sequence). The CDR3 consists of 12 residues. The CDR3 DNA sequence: TGTGCCAGTAGTATAGCGGGGGGTGAGCAGTTCTTC. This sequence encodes CASSIAGGEQFF.

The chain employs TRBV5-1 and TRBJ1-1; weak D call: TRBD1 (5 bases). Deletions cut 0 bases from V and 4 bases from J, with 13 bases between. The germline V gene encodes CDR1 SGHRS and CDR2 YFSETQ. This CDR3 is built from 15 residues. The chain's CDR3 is CASSLAAGSGTEAFF. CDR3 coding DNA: TGCGCCAGCAGCTTGGCTGCAGGGTCAGGCACTGAAGCTTTCTTT.

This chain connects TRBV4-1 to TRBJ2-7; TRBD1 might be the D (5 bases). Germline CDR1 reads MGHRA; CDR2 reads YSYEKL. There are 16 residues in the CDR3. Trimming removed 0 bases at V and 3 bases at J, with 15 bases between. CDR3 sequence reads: CASSQDWAGLNYEQYF. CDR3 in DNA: TGCGCCAGCAGCCAAGACTGGGCAGGGCTCAACTACGAGCAGTACTTC.

CDR3 residues: CASSQDKYTDTQYF. CDR3 bases: TGTGCCAGCAGCCAAGATAAGTACACAGATACGCAGTATTTT. This chain links TRBV4-2 with TRBJ2-3; the D is unclear. The V gene lost 0 bases and the J gene lost 2 bases, with 6 bases spanning the gap. CDR3 length: 14 residues. CDR1 is LGHNA, CDR2 YNFKEQ, per germline.

CDR3 bases: TGTGCCAGCAGCATAGGGCCGGGACTAGCGGGATATTCCGAGCAGTACTTC. It specifies CASSIGPGLAGYSEQYF. The V and J genes are TRBV11-2 and TRBJ2-7, with 13 bases that match TRBD2. The CDR3 runs 17 residues. The germline CDR1 and CDR2 sequences are SGHAT and FQNNGV. Trimming removed 5 bases from V and 6 bases from J; junction bases left unmatched: 13.

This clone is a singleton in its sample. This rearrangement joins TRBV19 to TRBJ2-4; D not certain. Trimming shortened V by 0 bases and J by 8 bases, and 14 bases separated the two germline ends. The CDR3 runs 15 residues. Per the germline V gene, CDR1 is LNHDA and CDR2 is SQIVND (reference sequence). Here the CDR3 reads CASSIDMWGRDIQYF. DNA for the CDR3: TGTGCCAGTAGTATAGATATGTGGGGTAGGGACATTCAGTACTTC. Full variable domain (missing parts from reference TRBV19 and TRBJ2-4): DGGITQSPKYLFRKEGQNVTLSCEQNLNHDAMYWYRQDPGQGLRLIYYSQIVNDFQKGDIAEGYSVSREKKESFPLTVTSAQKNPTAFYLCASSIDMWGRDIQYFGAGTRLSVL.

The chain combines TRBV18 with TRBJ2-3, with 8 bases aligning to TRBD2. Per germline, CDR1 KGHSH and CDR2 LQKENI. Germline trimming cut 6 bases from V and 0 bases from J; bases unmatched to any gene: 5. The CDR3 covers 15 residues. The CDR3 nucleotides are TGTGCCAGCTCTCCGACGGGAGGGAGCACAGATACGCAGTATTTT. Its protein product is CASSPTGGSTDTQYF.

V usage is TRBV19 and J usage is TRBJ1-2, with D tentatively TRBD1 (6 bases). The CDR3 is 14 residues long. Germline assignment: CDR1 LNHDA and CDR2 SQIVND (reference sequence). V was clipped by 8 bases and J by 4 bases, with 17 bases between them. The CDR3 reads CASFFGPGAYGYTF. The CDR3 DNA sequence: TGTGCCAGTTTCTTTGGGCCAGGGGCCTATGGCTACACCTTC.

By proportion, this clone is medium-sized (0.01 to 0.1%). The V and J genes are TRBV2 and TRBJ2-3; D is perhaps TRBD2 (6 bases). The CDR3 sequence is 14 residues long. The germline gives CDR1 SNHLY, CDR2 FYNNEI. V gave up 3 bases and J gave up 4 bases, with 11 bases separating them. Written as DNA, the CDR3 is TGTGCCAGCAGTGATTTCGGGGGAGCAGATACGCAGTATTTT. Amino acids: CASSDFGGADTQYF.

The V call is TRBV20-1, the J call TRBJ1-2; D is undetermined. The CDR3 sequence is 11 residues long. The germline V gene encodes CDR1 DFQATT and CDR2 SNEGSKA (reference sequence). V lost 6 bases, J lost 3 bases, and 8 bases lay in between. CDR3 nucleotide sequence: TGCAGTGCAACAGCTGACTATGGCTACACCTTC. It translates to CSATADYGYTF.

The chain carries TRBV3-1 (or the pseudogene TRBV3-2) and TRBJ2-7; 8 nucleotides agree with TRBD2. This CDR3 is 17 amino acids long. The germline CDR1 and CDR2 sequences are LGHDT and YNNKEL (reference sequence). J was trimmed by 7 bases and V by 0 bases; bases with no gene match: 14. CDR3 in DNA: TGTGCCAGCAGCCAAGAGTATAAGGCTAGCGGGCGAGGTGAGCAGTACTTC. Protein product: CASSQEYKASGRGEQYF.

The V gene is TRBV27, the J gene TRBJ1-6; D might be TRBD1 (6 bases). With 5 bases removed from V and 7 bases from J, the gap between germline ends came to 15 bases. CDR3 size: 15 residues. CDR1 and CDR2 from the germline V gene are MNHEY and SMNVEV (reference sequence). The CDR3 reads CASSINRAPNSPLHF. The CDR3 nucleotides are TGTGCCAGCAGTATCAACAGGGCGCCCAATTCACCCCTCCACTTT.

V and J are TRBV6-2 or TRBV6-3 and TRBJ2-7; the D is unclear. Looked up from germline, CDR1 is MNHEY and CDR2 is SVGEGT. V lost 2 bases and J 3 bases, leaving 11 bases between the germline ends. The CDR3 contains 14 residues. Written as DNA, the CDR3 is TGTGCCAGCAGTTACCCTTCGGACCTCTACGAGCAGTACTTC. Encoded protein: CASSYPSDLYEQYF.

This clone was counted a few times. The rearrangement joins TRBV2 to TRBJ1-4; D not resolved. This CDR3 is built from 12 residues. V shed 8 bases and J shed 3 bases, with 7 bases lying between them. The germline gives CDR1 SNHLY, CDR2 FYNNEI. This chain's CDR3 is CASERANEKLFF. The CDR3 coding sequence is TGTGCCAGCGAGAGGGCTAATGAAAAACTGTTTTTT. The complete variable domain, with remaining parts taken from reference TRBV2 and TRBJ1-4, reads EPEVTQTPSHQVTQMGQEVILRCVPISNHLYFYWYRQILGQKVEFLVSFYNNEISEKSEIFDDQFSVERPDGSNFTLKIRSTKLEDSAMYFCASERANEKLFFGSGTQLSVL.

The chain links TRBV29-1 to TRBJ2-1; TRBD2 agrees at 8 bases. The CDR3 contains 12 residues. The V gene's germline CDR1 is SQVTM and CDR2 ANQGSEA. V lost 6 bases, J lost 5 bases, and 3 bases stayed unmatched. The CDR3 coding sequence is TGCAGCGTGGAACTAGCGGACAATGAGCAGTTCTTC. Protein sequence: CSVELADNEQFF.

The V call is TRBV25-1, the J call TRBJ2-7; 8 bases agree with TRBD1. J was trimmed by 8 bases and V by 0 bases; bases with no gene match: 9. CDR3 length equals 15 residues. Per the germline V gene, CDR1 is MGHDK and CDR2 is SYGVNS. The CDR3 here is CASSEYRLQGVQQYF. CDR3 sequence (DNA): TGTGCCAGCAGTGAATATAGGCTACAGGGGGTCCAGCAGTACTTC.

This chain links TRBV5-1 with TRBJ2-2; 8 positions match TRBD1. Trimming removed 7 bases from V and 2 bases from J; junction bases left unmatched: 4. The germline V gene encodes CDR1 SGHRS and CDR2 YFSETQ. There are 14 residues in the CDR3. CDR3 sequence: CASSGTGNTGELFF. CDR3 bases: TGCGCCAGCTCCGGGACAGGAAACACCGGGGAGCTGTTTTTT. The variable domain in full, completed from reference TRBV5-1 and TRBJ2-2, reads KAGVTQTPRYLIKTRGQQVTLSCSPISGHRSVSWYQQTPGQGLQFLFEYFSETQRNKGNFPGRFSGRQFSNSRSEMNVSTLELGDSALYLCASSGTGNTGELFFGEGSRLTVL.

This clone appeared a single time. This chain's CDR3 is CASSLSGRTEAFF. CDR3 coding DNA: TGTGCCAGCAGCTTATCCGGTCGGACTGAAGCTTTCTTT. The V gene is TRBV7-8, the J gene TRBJ1-1, with unresolved D. The germline CDR1 and CDR2 sequences are SGHVS and FQNEAQ. This CDR3 is 13 amino acids long. Trimming removed 2 bases from V and 5 bases from J, with 9 bases in between.

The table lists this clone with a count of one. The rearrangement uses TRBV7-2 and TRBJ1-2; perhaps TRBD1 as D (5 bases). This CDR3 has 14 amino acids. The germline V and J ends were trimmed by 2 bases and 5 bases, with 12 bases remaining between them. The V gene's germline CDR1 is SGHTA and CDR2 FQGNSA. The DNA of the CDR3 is TGTGCCAGCAGCTTAAATGGGGGTTCGTATGGCTACACCTTC. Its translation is CASSLNGGSYGYTF.

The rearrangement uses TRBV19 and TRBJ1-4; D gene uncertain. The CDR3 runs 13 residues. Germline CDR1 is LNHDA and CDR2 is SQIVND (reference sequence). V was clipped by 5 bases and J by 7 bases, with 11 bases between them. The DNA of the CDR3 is TGTGCCAGTAGTGCGCGGTTGGTTGAAAAACTGTTTTTT. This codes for CASSARLVEKLFF.

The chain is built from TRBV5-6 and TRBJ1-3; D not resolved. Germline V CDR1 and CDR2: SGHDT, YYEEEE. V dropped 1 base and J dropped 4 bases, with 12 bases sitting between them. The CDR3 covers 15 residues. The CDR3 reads CASSLLSGIGNTIYF. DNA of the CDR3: TGTGCCAGCAGCTTGTTGAGTGGTATAGGAAACACCATATATTTT. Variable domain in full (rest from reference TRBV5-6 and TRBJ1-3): DAGVTQSPTHLIKTRGQQVTLRCSPKSGHDTVSWYQQALGQGPQFIFQYYEEEERQRGNFPDRFSGHQFPNYSSELNVNALLLGDSALYLCASSLLSGIGNTIYFGEGSWLTVV.

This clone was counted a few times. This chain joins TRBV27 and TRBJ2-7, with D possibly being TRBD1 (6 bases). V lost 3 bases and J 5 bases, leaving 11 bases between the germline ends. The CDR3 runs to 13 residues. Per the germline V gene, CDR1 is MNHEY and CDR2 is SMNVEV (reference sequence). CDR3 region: CASSFQQGDEQYF. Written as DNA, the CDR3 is TGTGCCAGCAGTTTCCAACAGGGAGACGAGCAGTACTTC.

In DNA form, the CDR3 reads TGTGCCAGCTCACAACTAGCGGGGGCCCACAATGAGCAGTTCTTC. Its protein is CASSQLAGAHNEQFF. The J gene is TRBJ2-1, the V gene TRBV3-1 (or the pseudogene TRBV3-2), with TRBD2 identical over 11 bases. V shed 8 bases and J 5 bases; nucleotides not matched to a gene: 8. The V gene's germline CDR1 is LGHDT and CDR2 YNNKEL (reference sequence). The CDR3 has 15 residues.

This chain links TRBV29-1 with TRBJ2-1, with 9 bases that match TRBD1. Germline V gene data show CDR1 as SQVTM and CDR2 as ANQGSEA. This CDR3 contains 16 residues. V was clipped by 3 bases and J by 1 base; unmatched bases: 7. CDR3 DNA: TGCAGCGTTGACTCCGGGACAGGGAAATCCTACAATGAGCAGTTCTTC. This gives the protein CSVDSGTGKSYNEQFF.

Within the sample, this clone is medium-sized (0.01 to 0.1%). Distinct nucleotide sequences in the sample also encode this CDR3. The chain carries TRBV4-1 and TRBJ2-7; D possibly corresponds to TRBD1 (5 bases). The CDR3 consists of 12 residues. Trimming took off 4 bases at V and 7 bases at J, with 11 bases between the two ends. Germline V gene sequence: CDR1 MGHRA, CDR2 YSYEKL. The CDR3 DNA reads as TGCGCCAGCAGCCCCCTGGGGCGGGAGCAGTACTTC. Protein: CASSPLGREQYF.

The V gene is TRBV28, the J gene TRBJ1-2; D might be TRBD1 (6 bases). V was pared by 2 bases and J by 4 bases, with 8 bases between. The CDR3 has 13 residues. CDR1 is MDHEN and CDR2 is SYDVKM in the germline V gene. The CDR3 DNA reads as TGTGCCAGCAGTTTACTCAGGGGCTATGGCTACACCTTC. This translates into CASSLLRGYGYTF.